This T cell receptor (beta chain) comes out of a study of technical replicates of blood from a few donors (dated by TCRdb to the late 2010s). V drops 5 bases and J drops 1 base, leaving 14 bases in between. The CDR3, from cysteine to phenylalanine, totals 15 residues. Just CDR3 DNA is preserved here, 45 bases in frame from base 1. The germline V gene sets CDR1 to SGHTA and CDR2 to FQGTGA. Library preparation employed the immunoSEQ multiplex PCR assay. TCRdb obtained this table from immuneACCESS and retained in-frame rearrangements with V and J assigned. These tables miss some clones; where compared with another copy, unresolved V genes account for less than half of the shortfall, and the remainder is unexplained. The sample table lists tens of thousands of clones, approximately 94% of them with a count of one. The ten largest clonotypes hold 0.3% to 0.45% of the sample. This clone was detected once. There is no known antigen for this receptor. No clone much larger than this one lies a single base away; base qualities are absent.

Recombination linked TRBV7-3 to TRBJ1-1, and possibly TRBD1, on 6 matching bases. The TCR comes from a human donor in good health. Sequencing used T cells isolated from PBMCs. The sequenced DNA: TGTGCCAGCAGCCTTACAGGGTTTTCGAACACTGAAGCTTTCTTT. The encoded protein is CASSLTGFSNTEAFF.